Shown below are 21 T cell receptor beta chains from a single sample sequenced in a study of blood T cell repertoires in COVID-19. TCRdb's table, derived via immunoSEQ multiplex PCR, lists solely in-frame clones and lacks some. Of about 59,000 clones listed, 90% to 95% are singletons. What was sequenced was peripheral blood. These receptor sequences come from a human donor in a cohort sampled during active COVID-19.

This clone was seen a single time. This sample also contains other DNA sequences that code for the same CDR3. This sequence joins TRBV5-4 and TRBJ1-4, with 10 nucleotides matching TRBD1. CDR1 SGHNT and CDR2 YYREEE come from the germline V gene (reference sequence). This CDR3 region has 16 residues. V was clipped by 2 bases and J by 1 base; unmatched bases: 2. The CDR3 reads CASSFRTGGTNEKLFF. CDR3 sequence (DNA): TGTGCCAGCAGCTTCCGGACAGGGGGAACTAATGAAAAACTGTTTTTT.

The chain is built from TRBV6-2 or TRBV6-3 and TRBJ1-5; no firm D call. Germline V CDR1 and CDR2: MNHEY, SVGEGT. CDR3 length equals 14 residues. The V and J ends lost 5 bases and 7 bases respectively, with 15 bases between them. CDR3 DNA: TGTGCCAGCAGTCCGGGTGGGTTTCGGCAGCCCCAGCATTTT. This sequence encodes CASSPGGFRQPQHF.

The V and J genes are TRBV5-1 and TRBJ2-1; D might be TRBD2 (5 bases). V lost 6 bases to trimming and J lost 8 bases, with 9 bases between them. Germline values: CDR1 SGHRS, CDR2 YFSETQ. The CDR3 consists of 11 residues. The CDR3 spells CASKGSDEQFF. The CDR3 DNA reads TGCGCCAGCAAGGGTAGCGATGAGCAGTTCTTC.

Concerning this clone: At one boundary the junction diverges from the germline segment, which might be a read error. The rearrangement uses TRBV3-1 (or the pseudogene TRBV3-2) and TRBJ2-3; TRBD2 matches at 9 bases. CDR3 size: 16 residues. The germline V gene has CDR1 LGHDT and CDR2 YNNKEL (reference sequence). The CDR3 region has the DNA TGTGCCCGCAGCCACGGCGGGGGGGCCCTTGGAGATACGCAGTATTTT. Encoded protein: CARSHGGGALGDTQYF.

This chain links TRBV18 with TRBJ1-2, with D unclear. CDR3 length: 14 residues. V was pared by 3 bases and J by 2 bases, with 10 bases between. Germline assignment: CDR1 KGHSH and CDR2 LQKENI. DNA for the CDR3: TGTGCCAGCTCACCTTCGGCGGAAAACTATGGCTACACCTTC. It specifies CASSPSAENYGYTF.

The chain has TRBV6-6 and TRBJ1-1, with TRBD1 matching over 7 bases. CDR1 is MNHNY and CDR2 is SVGAGI in the germline V gene (reference sequence). The V gene end was trimmed by 5 bases and the J gene end by 0 bases; junction bases not matched to a gene: 6. The CDR3 sequence is 15 residues long. CDR3 nucleotides: TGTGCCAGCAGTACTTCCGGGACAGTGAACACTGAAGCTTTCTTT. This codes for CASSTSGTVNTEAFF.

This chain uses TRBV4-1 with TRBJ2-7, with 8 bases aligning to TRBD2. CDR3 length: 15 amino acids. The germline V gene has CDR1 MGHRA and CDR2 YSYEKL. Trimming took 7 bases from V and 5 from J; bases not matched to a gene: 13. The CDR3 region is CASNDPGLAGHEQYF. In nucleotides, the CDR3 is TGCGCCAGCAACGACCCGGGGCTAGCGGGCCACGAGCAGTACTTC.

This clone was counted only a few times. One end of the junction varies from germline; a read error may be responsible. The rearrangement links TRBV5-4 to TRBJ2-5; 10 bases align to TRBD2. Germline lookup yields CDR1 SGHNT and CDR2 YYREEE (reference sequence). CDR3 length: 14 amino acids. This chain's CDR3 is CASSPAGGQGTQYF. CDR3 nucleotide sequence: TGTGCCAGCAGCCCAGCGGGGGGGCAAGGGACCCAGTACTTC.

The chain combines TRBV5-5 with TRBJ2-7; TRBD1 matches at 7 bases. The J segment lost 1 base and the V segment lost 3 bases, leaving 16 bases of the junction unmatched. Germline loops: CDR1 SGHKS, CDR2 YYEKEE (reference sequence). The CDR3 is 18 residues long. The CDR3 sequence: CASSSVFRSTGLSYEQYF. The CDR3 coding sequence is TGTGCCAGCAGCTCAGTGTTTCGTTCGACAGGGCTTTCCTACGAGCAGTACTTC.

The chain employs TRBV7-3 and TRBJ2-3; 8 positions agree with TRBD2. Germline assignment: CDR1 SGHTA and CDR2 FQGTGA. V was pared by 5 bases and J by 2 bases, with 6 bases of the junction left unmatched. This CDR3 comprises 15 residues. The CDR3 protein is CASSHTGGATDTQYF. For the CDR3, the DNA is TGTGCCAGCAGCCATACGGGGGGGGCCACAGATACGCAGTATTTT.

The rearrangement uses TRBV19 and TRBJ2-1; a possible D gene is TRBD2 (5 bases). Trimming took 6 bases from V and 2 from J, leaving 11 bases between them. CDR3 size: 14 residues. Germline CDR1 LNHDA, CDR2 SQIVND (reference sequence). CDR3: CASSGLGAYNEQFF. CDR3 nucleotides: TGTGCCAGTAGCGGACTGGGAGCCTACAATGAGCAGTTCTTC.

The chain recombines TRBV3-1 (or the pseudogene TRBV3-2) with TRBJ2-7; D is undetermined. Trimming removed 5 bases at V and 0 bases at J, with 14 bases between. The CDR3 is 15 amino acids. CDR1 is LGHDT and CDR2 is YNNKEL in the germline V gene (reference sequence). The CDR3 region has the DNA TGTGCCAGCAGCACCCACGGTTCGGGCTCCTACGAGCAGTACTTC. Protein product: CASSTHGSGSYEQYF.

The gene calls are TRBV6-5 and TRBJ2-2; the D is unclear. Trimming cost V 7 bases and J 6 bases, with 15 bases left between them. There are 14 residues in the CDR3. Germline CDR1 MNHEY, CDR2 SVGAGI. The CDR3 DNA reads as TGTGCCAGCACCCGTGACCTAGTGTCCGGGGAGCTGTTTTTT. This translates into CASTRDLVSGELFF.

The chain carries TRBV19 and TRBJ1-2; D might be TRBD1 (6 bases). Trimming shortened V by 3 bases and J by 3 bases, and 14 bases separated the two germline ends. Germline V CDR1 and CDR2: LNHDA, SQIVND (reference sequence). CDR3 length equals 15 residues. The CDR3 DNA reads as TGTGCCAGTAGTATTATCCCGGGACAAGACTATGGCTACACCTTC. It is translated as CASSIIPGQDYGYTF.

The chain has TRBV7-9 and TRBJ1-1, with TRBD1 matching 8 bases. The CDR3 consists of 14 residues. Germline CDR1 reads SEHNR; CDR2 reads FQNEAQ (reference sequence). J lost 4 bases, V lost 3 bases, and 4 bases had no gene match. DNA for the CDR3: TGTGCCAGCAGCTTGCGACAGGGGCGCACTGAAGCTTTCTTT. It specifies CASSLRQGRTEAFF.

V is TRBV21-1 and J is TRBJ1-5; TRBD1, the table's D call, was not compared with the DNA. TRBV21-1 has pseudogene status. The CDR3 is 17 amino acids. The CDR3 DNA reads TGTGCCAGCAGCAAATTGGGACACAGTTGGGGCAATCAGCCCCAGCATTTT. This codes for CASSKLGHSWGNQPQHF.

V and J are TRBV2 and TRBJ2-5; D may be TRBD2 (6 bases). The germline CDR1 and CDR2 sequences are SNHLY and FYNNEI. The CDR3 has 14 amino acids. Trimming left V 5 bases short and J 1 base short, with 11 bases between. CDR3 region: CASSSKRVQETQYF. The CDR3 bases are TGTGCCAGCAGTAGCAAGCGGGTCCAAGAGACCCAGTACTTC.

The chain carries TRBV7-3 and TRBJ2-7, with TRBD2 matching over 8 bases. V shed 4 bases and J 7 bases; nucleotides not matched to a gene: 6. The length of the CDR3 is 13 residues. Germline CDR1 SGHTA, CDR2 FQGTGA. CDR3 sequence (DNA): TGTGCCAGCAGCTCCACGGGAGGGGGTGAGCAGTACTTC. Translated, it gives CASSSTGGGEQYF.

The chain uses TRBV30 and TRBJ2-7, with TRBD1 as a possible D gene (6 bases). The CDR3 runs to 14 residues. V gave up 2 bases and J gave up 2 bases, with 13 bases separating them. Germline values: CDR1 GTSNPN, CDR2 SVGIG (reference sequence). The CDR3 sequence is CAWSLDSRTYEQYF. In nucleotides, the CDR3 is TGTGCCTGGAGTTTGGACAGTAGGACCTACGAGCAGTACTTC.

This sequence joins TRBV29-1 and TRBJ1-2; 11 bases line up with TRBD1. Trimming took 4 bases from V and 8 from J; bases not matched to a gene: 15. Per the germline V gene, CDR1 is SQVTM and CDR2 is ANQGSEA. CDR3 length equals 16 residues. CDR3 in amino acids: CSVAYLPGQGVSGYTF. In DNA, the CDR3 is TGCAGCGTTGCATATCTTCCGGGACAGGGGGTGAGCGGCTACACCTTC.

The chain combines TRBV28 with TRBJ2-1, with 11 bases fitting TRBD2. This CDR3 comprises 19 residues. CDR1 MDHEN and CDR2 SYDVKM come from the germline V gene. With 5 bases clipped from V and 7 bases from J, the junction kept 19 bases outside the gene matches. The CDR3 is CASSRKRKTLLAGVNEQFF. The CDR3 DNA reads as TGTGCCAGCAGTCGCAAACGTAAAACCCTACTAGCGGGGGTTAATGAGCAGTTCTTC.